This TCR beta chain emerged from a study of T-cell reconstitution after alpha-beta-depleted transplantation in children. General study points: The high TCRbeta diversity at day 60 in some patients came from surviving recipient T cells and thymic progenitors.

To note about this clonotype: Antigen: not known. One base away lies a much larger clone, so this may be a sequencing read error.

Researchers prepared the TCRbeta library using unique molecular identifiers, the study reports. MiXCR, applied by TCRdb to the PCR reads, yields one record per CDR3 protein. Of 280,000 or so distinct CDR3 sequences listed, approximately 10% are singletons. This CDR3 is 15 amino acids long. From germline, CDR1 is SGHRS and CDR2 YFSETQ. The chain has TRBV5-1 and TRBJ2-1; maybe TRBD2 (6 bases). This specimen was peripheral blood, taken 180 days after TCRalphabeta/CD19-depleted stem cell transplant. This clonotype was obtained from a male patient aged 2 to 9 who had a stem cell transplant for chronic granulomatous disease, so the T cells may come from the graft donor. The CDR3 protein is CTSSFGRGSYNEQFF. The CDR3 region has the DNA TGCACCAGCAGCTTCGGGCGGGGCTCCTACAATGAGCAGTTCTTC.